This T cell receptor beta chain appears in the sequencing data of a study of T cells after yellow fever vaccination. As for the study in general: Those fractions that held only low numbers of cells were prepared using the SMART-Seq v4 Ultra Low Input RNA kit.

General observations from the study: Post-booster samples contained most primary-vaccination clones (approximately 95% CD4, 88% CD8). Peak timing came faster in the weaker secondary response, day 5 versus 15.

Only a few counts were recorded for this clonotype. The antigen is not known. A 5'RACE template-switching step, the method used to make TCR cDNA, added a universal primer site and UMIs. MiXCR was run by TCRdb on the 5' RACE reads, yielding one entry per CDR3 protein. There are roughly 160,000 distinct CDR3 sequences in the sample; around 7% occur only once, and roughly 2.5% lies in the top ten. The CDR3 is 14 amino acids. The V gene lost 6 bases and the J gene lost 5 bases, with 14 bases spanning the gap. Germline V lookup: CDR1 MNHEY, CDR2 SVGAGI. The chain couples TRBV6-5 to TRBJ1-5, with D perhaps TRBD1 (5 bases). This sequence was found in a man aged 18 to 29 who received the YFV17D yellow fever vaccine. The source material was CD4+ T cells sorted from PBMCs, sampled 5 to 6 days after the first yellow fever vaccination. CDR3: CASRSGQRHQPQHF. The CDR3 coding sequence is TGTGCCAGCAGGTCCGGACAAAGGCATCAGCCCCAGCATTTT.